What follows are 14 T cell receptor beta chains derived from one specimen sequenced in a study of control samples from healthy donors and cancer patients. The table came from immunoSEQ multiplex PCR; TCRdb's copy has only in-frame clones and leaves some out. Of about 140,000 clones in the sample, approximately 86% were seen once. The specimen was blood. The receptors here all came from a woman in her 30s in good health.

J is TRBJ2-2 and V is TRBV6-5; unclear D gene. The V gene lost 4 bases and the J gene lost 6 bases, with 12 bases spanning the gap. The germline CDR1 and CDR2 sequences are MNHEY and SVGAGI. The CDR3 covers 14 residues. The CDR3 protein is CASSLLGIAGELFF. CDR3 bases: TGTGCCAGCAGTTTGCTAGGAATAGCCGGGGAGCTGTTTTTT.

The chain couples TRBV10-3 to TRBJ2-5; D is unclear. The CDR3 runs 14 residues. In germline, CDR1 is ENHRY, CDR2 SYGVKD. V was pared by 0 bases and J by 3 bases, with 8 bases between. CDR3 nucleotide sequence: TGTGCCATCAGTGAGTCGGTTACTAAAGAGACCCAGTACTTC. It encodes CAISESVTKETQYF.

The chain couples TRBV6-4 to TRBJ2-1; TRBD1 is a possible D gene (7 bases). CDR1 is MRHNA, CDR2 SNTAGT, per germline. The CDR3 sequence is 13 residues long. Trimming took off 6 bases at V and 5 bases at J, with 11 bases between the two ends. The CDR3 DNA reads TGTGCCAGCAGCGGGGGACAGAACAATGAGCAGTTCTTC. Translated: CASSGGQNNEQFF.

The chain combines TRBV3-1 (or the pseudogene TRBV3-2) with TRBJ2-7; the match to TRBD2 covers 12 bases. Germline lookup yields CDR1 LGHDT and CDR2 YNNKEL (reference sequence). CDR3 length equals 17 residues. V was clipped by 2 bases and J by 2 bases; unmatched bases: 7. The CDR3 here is CASSQLGLAGTPYEQYF. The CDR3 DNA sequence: TGTGCCAGCAGCCAACTAGGACTAGCGGGAACCCCCTACGAGCAGTACTTC.

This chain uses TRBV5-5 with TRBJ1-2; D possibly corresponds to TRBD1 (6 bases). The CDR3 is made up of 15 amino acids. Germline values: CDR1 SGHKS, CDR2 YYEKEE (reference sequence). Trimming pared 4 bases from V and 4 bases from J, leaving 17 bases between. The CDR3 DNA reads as TGTGCCAGCAGCCTGGGGACAACCGGAGCCTATGGCTACACCTTC. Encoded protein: CASSLGTTGAYGYTF.

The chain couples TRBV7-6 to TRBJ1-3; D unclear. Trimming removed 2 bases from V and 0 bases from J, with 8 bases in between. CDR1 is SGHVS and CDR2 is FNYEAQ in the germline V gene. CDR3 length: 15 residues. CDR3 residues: CASSLLDNSGNTIYF. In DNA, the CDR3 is TGTGCCAGCAGCTTATTAGACAACTCTGGAAACACCATATATTTT.

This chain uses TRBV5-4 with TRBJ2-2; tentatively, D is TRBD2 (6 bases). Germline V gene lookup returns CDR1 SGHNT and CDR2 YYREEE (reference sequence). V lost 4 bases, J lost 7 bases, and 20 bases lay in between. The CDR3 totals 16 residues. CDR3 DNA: TGTGCCAGCAGCCCCCCTGGGGGGAGCCCGTTCGGGGAGCTGTTTTTT. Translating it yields CASSPPGGSPFGELFF.

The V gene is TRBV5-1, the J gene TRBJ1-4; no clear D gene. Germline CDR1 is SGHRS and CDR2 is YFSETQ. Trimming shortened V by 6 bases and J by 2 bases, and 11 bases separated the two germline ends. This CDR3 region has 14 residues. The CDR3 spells CASKLDGTNEKLFF. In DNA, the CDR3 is TGCGCCAGCAAACTTGACGGGACTAATGAAAAACTGTTTTTT.

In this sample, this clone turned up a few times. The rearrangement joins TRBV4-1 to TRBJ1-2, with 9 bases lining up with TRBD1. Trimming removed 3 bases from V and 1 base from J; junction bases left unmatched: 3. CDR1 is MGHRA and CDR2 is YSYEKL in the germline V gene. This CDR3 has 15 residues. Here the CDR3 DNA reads TGCGCCAGCAGCCAGAGACAGGGGGATAACTATGGCTACACCTTC. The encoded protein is CASSQRQGDNYGYTF.

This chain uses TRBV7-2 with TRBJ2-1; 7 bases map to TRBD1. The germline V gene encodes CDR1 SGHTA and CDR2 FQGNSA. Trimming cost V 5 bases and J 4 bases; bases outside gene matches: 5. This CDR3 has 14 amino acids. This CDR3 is CASSTNRGYNEQFF. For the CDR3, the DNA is TGTGCCAGCAGCACGAACAGGGGATACAATGAGCAGTTCTTC.

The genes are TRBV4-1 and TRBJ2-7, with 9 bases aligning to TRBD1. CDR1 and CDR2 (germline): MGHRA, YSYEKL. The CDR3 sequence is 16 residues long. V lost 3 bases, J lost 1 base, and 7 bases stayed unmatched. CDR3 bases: TGCGCCAGCAGCCAGGGGCCCGGGACAGGGTCCTACGAGCAGTACTTC. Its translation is CASSQGPGTGSYEQYF.

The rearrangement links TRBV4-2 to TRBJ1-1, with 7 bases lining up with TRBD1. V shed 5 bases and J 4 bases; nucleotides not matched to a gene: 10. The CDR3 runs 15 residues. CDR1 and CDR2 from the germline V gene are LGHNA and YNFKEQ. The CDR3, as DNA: TGTGCCAGCAGCTACGACCAGGGGGGCGGCACTGAAGCTTTCTTT. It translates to CASSYDQGGGTEAFF.

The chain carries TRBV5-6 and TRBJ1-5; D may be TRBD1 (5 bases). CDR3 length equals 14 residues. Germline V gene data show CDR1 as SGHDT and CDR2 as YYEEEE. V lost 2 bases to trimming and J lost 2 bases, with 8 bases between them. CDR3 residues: CASSLLQGNQPQHF. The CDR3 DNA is TGTGCCAGCAGCTTATTACAGGGCAATCAGCCCCAGCATTTT.

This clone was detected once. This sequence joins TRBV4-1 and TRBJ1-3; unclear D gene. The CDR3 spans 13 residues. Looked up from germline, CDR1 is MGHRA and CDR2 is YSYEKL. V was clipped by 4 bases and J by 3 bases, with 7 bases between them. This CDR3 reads CASSPTSGNTIYF. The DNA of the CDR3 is TGCGCCAGCAGCCCCACTAGTGGAAACACCATATATTTT.